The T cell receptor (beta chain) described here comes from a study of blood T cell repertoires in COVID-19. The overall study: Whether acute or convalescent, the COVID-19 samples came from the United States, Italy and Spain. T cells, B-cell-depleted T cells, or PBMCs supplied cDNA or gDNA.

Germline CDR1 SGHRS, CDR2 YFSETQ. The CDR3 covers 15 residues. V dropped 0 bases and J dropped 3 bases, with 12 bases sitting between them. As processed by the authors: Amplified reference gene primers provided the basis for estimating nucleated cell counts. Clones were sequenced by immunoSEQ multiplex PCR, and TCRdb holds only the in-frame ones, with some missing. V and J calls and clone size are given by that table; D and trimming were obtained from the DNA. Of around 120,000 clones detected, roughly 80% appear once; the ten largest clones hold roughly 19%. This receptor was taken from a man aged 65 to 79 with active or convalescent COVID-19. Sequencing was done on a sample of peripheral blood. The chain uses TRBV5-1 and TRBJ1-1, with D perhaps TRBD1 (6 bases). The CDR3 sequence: CASSLELGADTEAFF. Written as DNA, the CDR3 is TGCGCCAGCAGCTTGGAGTTGGGGGCGGACACTGAAGCTTTCTTT. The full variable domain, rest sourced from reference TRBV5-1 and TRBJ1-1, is KAGVTQTPRYLIKTRGQQVTLSCSPISGHRSVSWYQQTPGQGLQFLFEYFSETQRNKGNFPGRFSGRQFSNSRSEMNVSTLELGDSALYLCASSLELGADTEAFFGQGTRLTVV.